This T cell receptor (beta chain) originates from a study of T-cell memory formation after mild COVID-19. About the study: There were largely donor-specific TCR clusters.

A few counts support this clonotype. Its specificity is not known. Study-wide points: Within pre-infection memory, some responding clones were found, suggesting cross-reactive memory joined.

Libraries for TCRalpha and TCRbeta carried sample barcodes and unique molecular identifiers via 5'RACE. TCRdb analysed the 5' RACE reads with MiXCR anew, one entry per CDR3 protein. The sample lists about 120,000 distinct CDR3 sequences, 16% seen once, with approximately 15% in the top ten. The trim removed 4 bases at V and 1 base at J, leaving 5 bases unmatched. CDR3 length: 15 residues. Germline V gives CDR1 SGHTA, CDR2 FQGNSA. The sequence was obtained from an adult woman who had mild COVID-19 (a few samples of this study predate the infection). Cell type and time point are not known. The chain uses TRBV7-2 and TRBJ2-3; 7 bases match TRBD2. The source material was PBMCs or a T cell subset sorted from them (not recorded which). In nucleotides, the CDR3 is TGTGCCAGCAGCTGGGACTATCTAGGCACAGATACGCAGTATTTT. The encoded protein is CASSWDYLGTDTQYF. Supplemented by reference TRBV7-2 and TRBJ2-3, the full variable domain reads GAGVSQSPSNKVTEKGKDVELRCDPISGHTALYWYRQSLGQGLEFLIYFQGNSAPDKSGLPSDRFSAERTGGSVSTLTIQRTQQEDSAVYLCASSWDYLGTDTQYFGPGTRLTVL.